The clone carrying this TCR beta chain was seen many times. The data derive from a study of early T cells in non-severe SARS-CoV-2 infection. Unique molecular identifiers were affixed to single, distinct cDNA molecules. One entry per CDR3 protein results from TCRdb running MiXCR on the 5' RACE reads. The sample has some 27,000 distinct CDR3 sequences, about 5.7% seen once. This CDR3 comprises 16 residues. Trimming took 6 bases from V and 7 from J; bases not matched to a gene: 12. The V gene's germline CDR1 is MNHNS and CDR2 SASEGT. Sequencing was performed on whole blood. The chain is built from TRBV6-1 and TRBJ2-2; 9 bases line up with TRBD1. The receptor comes from an adult who was a healthcare worker with PCR-confirmed SARS-CoV-2 infection or an uninfected control (not recorded which). The CDR3 region has the DNA TGTGCCAGCAGGCCCCCCGGGACAGGGACCGGCGGGGAGCTGTTTTTT. Translation: CASRPPGTGTGGELFF.